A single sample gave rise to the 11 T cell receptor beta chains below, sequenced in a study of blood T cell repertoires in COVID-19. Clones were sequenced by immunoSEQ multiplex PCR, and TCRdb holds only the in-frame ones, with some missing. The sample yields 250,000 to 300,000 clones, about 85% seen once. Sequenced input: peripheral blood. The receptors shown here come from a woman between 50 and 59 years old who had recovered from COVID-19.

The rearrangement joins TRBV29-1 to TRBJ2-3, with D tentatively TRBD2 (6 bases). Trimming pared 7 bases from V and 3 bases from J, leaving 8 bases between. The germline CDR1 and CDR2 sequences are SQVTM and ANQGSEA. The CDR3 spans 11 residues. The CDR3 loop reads CSGAGTDTQYF. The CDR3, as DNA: TGCAGCGGGGCGGGGACAGATACGCAGTATTTT.

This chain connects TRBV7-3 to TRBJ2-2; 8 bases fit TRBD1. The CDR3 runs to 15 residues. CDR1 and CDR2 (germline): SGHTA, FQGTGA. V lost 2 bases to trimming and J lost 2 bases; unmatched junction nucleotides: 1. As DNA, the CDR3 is TGTGCCAGCAGCTTACAGGGGGCAAACACCGGGGAGCTGTTTTTT. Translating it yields CASSLQGANTGELFF.

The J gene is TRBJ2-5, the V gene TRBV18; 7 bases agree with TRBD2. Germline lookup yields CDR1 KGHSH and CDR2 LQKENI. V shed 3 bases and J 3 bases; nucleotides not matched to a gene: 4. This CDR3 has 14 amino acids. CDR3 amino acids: CASSPGLGEETQYF. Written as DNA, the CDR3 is TGTGCCAGCTCACCCGGACTAGGGGAAGAGACCCAGTACTTC.

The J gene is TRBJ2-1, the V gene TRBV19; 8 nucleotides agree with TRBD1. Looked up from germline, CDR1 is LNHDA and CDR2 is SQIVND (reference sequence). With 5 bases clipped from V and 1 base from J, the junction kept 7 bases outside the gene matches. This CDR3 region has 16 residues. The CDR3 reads CASSLAGGRSYNEQFF. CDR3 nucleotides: TGTGCCAGTAGTCTCGCAGGGGGCCGTTCCTACAATGAGCAGTTCTTC. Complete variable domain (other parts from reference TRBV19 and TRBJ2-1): DGGITQSPKYLFRKEGQNVTLSCEQNLNHDAMYWYRQDPGQGLRLIYYSQIVNDFQKGDIAEGYSVSREKKESFPLTVTSAQKNPTAFYLCASSLAGGRSYNEQFFGPGTRLTVL.

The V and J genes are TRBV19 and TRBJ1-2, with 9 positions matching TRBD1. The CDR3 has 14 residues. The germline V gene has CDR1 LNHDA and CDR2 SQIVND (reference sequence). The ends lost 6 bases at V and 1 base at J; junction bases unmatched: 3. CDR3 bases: TGTGCCAGTAGCGGACAGGGGATTAACTATGGCTACACCTTC. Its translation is CASSGQGINYGYTF.

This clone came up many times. CDR3 DNA sequence: TGTGCCAGCAGTTTAAGGCTAGCGGTTACCTACGAGCAGTACTTC. As protein: CASSLRLAVTYEQYF. The chain uses TRBV27 and TRBJ2-7; 7 positions agree with TRBD2. The V and J ends lost 2 bases and 2 bases, in that order; junction bases with no gene match: 6. CDR3 length: 15 residues. Germline values: CDR1 MNHEY, CDR2 SMNVEV (reference sequence).

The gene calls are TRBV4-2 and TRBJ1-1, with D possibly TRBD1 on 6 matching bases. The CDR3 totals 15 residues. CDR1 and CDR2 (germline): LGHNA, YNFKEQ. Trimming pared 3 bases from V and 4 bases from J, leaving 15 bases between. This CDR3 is CASSQRTVGGTEAFF. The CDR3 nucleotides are TGTGCCAGCAGCCAGCGGACAGTCGGCGGCACTGAAGCTTTCTTT.

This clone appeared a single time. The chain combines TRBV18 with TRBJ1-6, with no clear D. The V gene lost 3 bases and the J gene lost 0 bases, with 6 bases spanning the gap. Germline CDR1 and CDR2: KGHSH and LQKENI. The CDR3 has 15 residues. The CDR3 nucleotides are TGTGCCAGCTCACCCAGAACCTCCTATAATTCACCCCTCCACTTT. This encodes CASSPRTSYNSPLHF.

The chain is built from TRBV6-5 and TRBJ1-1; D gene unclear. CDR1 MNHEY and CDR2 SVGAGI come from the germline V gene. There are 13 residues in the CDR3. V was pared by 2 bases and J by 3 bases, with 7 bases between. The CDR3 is CASSYRRHTEAFF. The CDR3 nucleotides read TGTGCCAGCAGTTACAGGCGGCACACTGAAGCTTTCTTT.

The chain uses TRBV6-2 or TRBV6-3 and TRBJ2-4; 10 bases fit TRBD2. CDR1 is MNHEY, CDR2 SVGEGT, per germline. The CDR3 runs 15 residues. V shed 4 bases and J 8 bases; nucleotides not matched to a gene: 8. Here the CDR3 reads CASSSQRGGRDIQYF. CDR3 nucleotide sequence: TGTGCCAGCAGTTCCCAGCGGGGGGGCCGAGACATTCAGTACTTC.

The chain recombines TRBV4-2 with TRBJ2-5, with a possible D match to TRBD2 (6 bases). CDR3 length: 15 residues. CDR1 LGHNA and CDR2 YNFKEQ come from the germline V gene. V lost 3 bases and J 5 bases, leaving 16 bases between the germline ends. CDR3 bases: TGTGCCAGCAGCCATTCCCCGGGACTTCTGGAGACCCAGTACTTC. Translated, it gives CASSHSPGLLETQYF.